This T cell receptor (beta chain) was retrieved from a study of blood T cell repertoires in COVID-19. Study-wide background: Acute and convalescent COVID-19 samples came from the United States, Italy and Spain. In each case, the material was cDNA or gDNA derived from T cells, B-cell-depleted T cells, or PBMCs.

Trimming removed 0 bases at V and 5 bases at J, with 7 bases between. This CDR3 has 13 residues. The germline V gene has CDR1 MNHEY and CDR2 SVGAGI. Original analysis: It was from reference gene primer amplification that nucleated cell counts were estimated. TCRdb's copy holds only in-frame clones and misses some; the assay was immunoSEQ multiplex PCR. V and J calls and clone size follow that table, whereas D and trimming were derived from the DNA. Altogether 63,000 or so clones are present, roughly 81% being singletons, with the ten largest covering 9.2%. The TCR originated in a human donor in a cohort sampled during active COVID-19. The rearrangement uses TRBV6-5 and TRBJ1-1; D is possibly TRBD1 (5 bases). The sequencing input was peripheral blood. The CDR3 spells CASSYSKGTEAFF. DNA for the CDR3: TGTGCCAGCAGTTACTCGAAGGGGACTGAAGCTTTCTTT.